The T cell receptor (beta chain) described here comes from a study of early T cells in non-severe SARS-CoV-2 infection. Whole-study context: Sequenced bulk RNA came from whole blood that was unsorted, and chains were unpaired.

V was clipped by 10 bases and J by 0 bases, with 18 bases between them. The CDR3 is 15 amino acids. Unique molecular identifiers tagged individual cDNA molecules. TCRdb redid the calling of the 5' RACE reads with MiXCR, one entry per CDR3 protein. This sample yields under 20,000 distinct CDR3 sequences, of which more than 5% are seen a single time; just under 6.5% belongs to the top ten. This clonotype was observed a few times. The clonotype was recovered from an adult who was a healthcare worker with PCR-confirmed SARS-CoV-2 infection or an uninfected control (not recorded which). This chain connects TRBV12-3 or TRBV12-4 to TRBJ1-1; possible D gene TRBD1, 5 bases. The sequenced sample consisted of whole blood. CDR3 bases: TGTGCCATCCGAGGGGACGCGCCATTGAACACTGAAGCTTTCTTT. This codes for CAIRGDAPLNTEAFF.